This record looks at one T cell receptor beta chain sequence and its context. Other DNA sequences of this sample code for an identical CDR3. The Seattle patients joined while their infection was active and were tracked longitudinally afterward. CDR1 LGHDT and CDR2 YNNKEL come from the germline V gene (reference sequence). The CDR3 totals 15 residues. J lost 7 bases, V lost 2 bases, and 5 bases had no gene match. This specimen comes from a study of blood T cell repertoires in COVID-19. As originally analysed: The assay estimated nucleated cells by amplifying reference gene primers. Sequencing was performed with immunoSEQ multiplex PCR; in TCRdb, only in-frame clones are kept and a portion is missing. The DNA gave D and trimming, while V, J and clone size come from that table. This table has more than 200,000 clones, about 88% appearing once.

Sequencing was performed on peripheral blood. The TCR originated in a woman aged 55 to 70 with COVID-19, enrolled during active disease. The V call is TRBV3-1 (or the pseudogene TRBV3-2), the J call TRBJ2-1; 10 bases map to TRBD2. The CDR3 loop is CASSQLAGVGNEQFF. As DNA, the CDR3 is TGTGCCAGCAGCCAACTAGCGGGAGTCGGTAATGAGCAGTTCTTC.